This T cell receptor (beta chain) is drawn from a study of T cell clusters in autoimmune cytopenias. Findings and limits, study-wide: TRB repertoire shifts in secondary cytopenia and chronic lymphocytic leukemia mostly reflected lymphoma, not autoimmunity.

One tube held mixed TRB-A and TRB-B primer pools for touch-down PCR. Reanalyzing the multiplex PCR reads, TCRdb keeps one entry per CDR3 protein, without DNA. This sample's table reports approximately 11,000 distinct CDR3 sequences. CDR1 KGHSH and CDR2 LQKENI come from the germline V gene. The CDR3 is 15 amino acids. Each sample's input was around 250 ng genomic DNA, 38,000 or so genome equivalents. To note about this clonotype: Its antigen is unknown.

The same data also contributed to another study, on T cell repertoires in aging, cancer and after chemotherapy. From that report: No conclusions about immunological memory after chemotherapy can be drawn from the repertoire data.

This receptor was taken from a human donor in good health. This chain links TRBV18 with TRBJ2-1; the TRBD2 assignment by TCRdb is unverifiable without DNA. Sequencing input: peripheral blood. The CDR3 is CASSSGLAGVYEQFF.